The 20 T cell receptor beta chains listed next were all sequenced from one sample in a study of blood T cell repertoires in COVID-19. Clones were read by immunoSEQ multiplex PCR, and TCRdb kept only the in-frame ones, dropping some. In the table there are 130,000 to 150,000 clones, about 80% of which are singletons. Material for sequencing was peripheral blood. The receptors originated from a woman aged 80 or older with acute or convalescent COVID-19.

This chain links TRBV19 with TRBJ1-3; the D gene is possibly TRBD1 (5 bases). CDR3 size: 15 residues. CDR1 and CDR2 from the germline V gene are LNHDA and SQIVND (reference sequence). V was trimmed by 3 bases and J by 0 bases, leaving 9 bases between them. In DNA form, the CDR3 reads TGTGCCAGTAGTATCAGCAGGGACTCTGGAAACACCATATATTTT. This translates into CASSISRDSGNTIYF.

The rearrangement uses TRBV5-4 and TRBJ2-1; TRBD2 aligns across 8 bases. With V trimmed by 4 bases and J by 4 bases, 10 bases remained unmatched. CDR3 length: 16 residues. Germline loops: CDR1 SGHNT, CDR2 YYREEE (reference sequence). CDR3: CASSPRGSGGYNEQFF. The CDR3 nucleotides are TGTGCCAGCAGCCCAAGGGGGAGCGGGGGTTACAATGAGCAGTTCTTC.

This clone has just one count. This rearrangement joins TRBV7-2 to TRBJ2-3; 10 nucleotides line up with TRBD2. CDR1 SGHTA and CDR2 FQGNSA come from the germline V gene. After removal of 4 bases from V and 3 bases from J, the junction contained 7 bases not matched to a gene. CDR3 size: 16 residues. CDR3: CASSSGAGGRTDTQYF. The CDR3 nucleotides are TGTGCCAGCAGCTCCGGAGCGGGGGGGCGTACAGATACGCAGTATTTT.

V usage is TRBV5-4 and J usage is TRBJ2-7, with D hard to call. The CDR3 is 13 amino acids. The V gene's germline CDR1 is SGHNT and CDR2 YYREEE (reference sequence). Trimming stripped 0 bases from V and 3 bases from J, with 7 bases between. The CDR3 coding sequence is TGTGCCAGCAGCTTGGGTCCGGGCTACGAGCAGTACTTC. This gives the protein CASSLGPGYEQYF.

The rearrangement links TRBV12-5 to TRBJ2-2; TRBD1 matches at 10 bases. The CDR3 sequence is 16 residues long. The germline V gene has CDR1 LGHNT and CDR2 FRNRAP. Germline trimming cut 6 bases from V and 4 bases from J; bases unmatched to any gene: 8. For the CDR3, the DNA is TGTGCTAGTGGCCGGGGACAGGGGAGTACCACCGGGGAGCTGTTTTTT. It yields the protein CASGRGQGSTTGELFF.

The CDR3 region has the DNA TGCAGCGTTCCCGGGACAGAGAACACTGAAGCTTTCTTT. Translation: CSVPGTENTEAFF. V usage is TRBV29-1 and J usage is TRBJ1-1; 7 nucleotides line up with TRBD1. The CDR3 is 13 amino acids. V shed 5 bases and J 1 base; nucleotides not matched to a gene: 4. Germline CDR1 reads SQVTM; CDR2 reads ANQGSEA.

The J gene is TRBJ1-5, the V gene TRBV5-5, with D possibly TRBD1 on 5 matching bases. CDR1 is SGHKS, CDR2 YYEKEE, per germline (reference sequence). The V end lost 2 bases, the J end lost 4 bases, and 7 bases lay between the germline ends. The CDR3 sequence is 13 residues long. In nucleotides, the CDR3 is TGTGCCAGCAGCTTAAGGGGAAATCAGCCCCAGCATTTT. Translation gives CASSLRGNQPQHF.

The CDR3: CASSPFTGVNTEAFF. In nucleotides, the CDR3 is TGTGCCAGCTCACCATTTACAGGGGTGAACACTGAAGCTTTCTTT. The V call is TRBV18, the J call TRBJ1-1; 7 positions agree with TRBD1. Germline values: CDR1 KGHSH, CDR2 LQKENI. The CDR3 totals 15 residues. J was trimmed by 0 bases and V by 2 bases; bases with no gene match: 3.

The chain carries TRBV2 and TRBJ1-3; D gene unclear. The CDR3 spans 14 residues. Between the trimmed V and J ends, which lost 7 bases and 0 bases, there was a span of 10 bases. Germline V lookup: CDR1 SNHLY, CDR2 FYNNEI. The CDR3 coding sequence is TGTGCCAGCATTAACAGAGACTCTGGAAACACCATATATTTT. The encoded protein is CASINRDSGNTIYF.

The table lists this clone with a count of one. The chain combines TRBV19 with TRBJ1-4; D is undetermined. Germline lookup yields CDR1 LNHDA and CDR2 SQIVND (reference sequence). Trimming shortened V by 5 bases and J by 4 bases, and 8 bases separated the two germline ends. This CDR3 spans 13 amino acids. DNA of the CDR3: TGTGCCAGTAGTTTCCAGCGTAATGAAAAACTGTTTTTT. Protein product: CASSFQRNEKLFF.

Worth noting for this clone: Sequence at one end of the junction differs from germline and may be a read error. The chain has TRBV5-1 and TRBJ2-1; TRBD1 is a possible D gene (6 bases). The length of the CDR3 is 15 residues. Germline V CDR1 and CDR2: SGHRS, YFSETQ. The CDR3 sequence: CASSSDSTPYNGQFF. The DNA of the CDR3 is TGCGCCAGCAGCTCGGACAGTACCCCCTACAATGGGCAGTTCTTC.

Notes on this clone: The same CDR3 can be traced to other DNA sequences in this sample. This chain links TRBV3-1 (or the pseudogene TRBV3-2) with TRBJ2-5, with D unresolved. CDR1 LGHDT and CDR2 YNNKEL come from the germline V gene (reference sequence). Trimming pared 0 bases from V and 2 bases from J, leaving 7 bases between. This CDR3 is built from 14 residues. CDR3 amino acids: CASSQDTVQETQYF. DNA for the CDR3: TGTGCCAGCAGCCAAGACACAGTTCAAGAGACCCAGTACTTC.

This chain uses TRBV4-2 with TRBJ2-6, with D uncertain. This CDR3 is 17 amino acids long. The V end lost 0 bases, the J end lost 0 bases, and 9 bases lay between the germline ends. Germline V gene lookup returns CDR1 LGHNA and CDR2 YNFKEQ. CDR3 in DNA: TGTGCCAGCAGCCAAGAATCGGCGGACTCTGGGGCCAACGTCCTGACTTTC. Its protein is CASSQESADSGANVLTF.

The J gene is TRBJ1-6, the V gene TRBV19; D is uncertain. V lost 3 bases, J lost 3 bases, and 9 bases lay in between. Germline V gene lookup returns CDR1 LNHDA and CDR2 SQIVND (reference sequence). The CDR3 extends over 15 amino acids. The CDR3 sequence is CASSISEGYNSPLHF. The CDR3 nucleotides read TGTGCCAGTAGTATCTCAGAGGGCTATAATTCACCCCTCCACTTT. Using reference TRBV19 and TRBJ1-6 for the parts outside the CDR3, the full variable domain is DGGITQSPKYLFRKEGQNVTLSCEQNLNHDAMYWYRQDPGQGLRLIYYSQIVNDFQKGDIAEGYSVSREKKESFPLTVTSAQKNPTAFYLCASSISEGYNSPLHFGNGTRLTVT.

The chain has TRBV19 and TRBJ1-4, with 8 bases matching TRBD1. The ends lost 4 bases at V and 7 bases at J; junction bases unmatched: 2. Per germline, CDR1 LNHDA and CDR2 SQIVND (reference sequence). The CDR3 is made up of 13 amino acids. This CDR3 reads CASSNRGAEKLFF. CDR3 nucleotide sequence: TGTGCCAGTAGTAACAGGGGGGCTGAAAAACTGTTTTTT.

J is TRBJ1-3 and V is TRBV19; D ambiguous. Looked up from germline, CDR1 is LNHDA and CDR2 is SQIVND (reference sequence). V lost 5 bases and J 9 bases, leaving 17 bases between the germline ends. The CDR3 sequence is 14 residues long. CDR3 protein: CASSSMPGSSTIYF. The CDR3 DNA reads as TGTGCCAGTAGTTCCATGCCGGGATCAAGCACCATATATTTT. The full variable domain, with the rest looked up from reference TRBV19 and TRBJ1-3, is DGGITQSPKYLFRKEGQNVTLSCEQNLNHDAMYWYRQDPGQGLRLIYYSQIVNDFQKGDIAEGYSVSREKKESFPLTVTSAQKNPTAFYLCASSSMPGSSTIYFGEGSWLTVV.

This rearrangement joins TRBV27 to TRBJ1-2; D not resolved. Germline CDR1 MNHEY, CDR2 SMNVEV (reference sequence). This CDR3 contains 13 residues. V gave up 4 bases and J gave up 7 bases, with 13 bases separating them. DNA of the CDR3: TGTGCCAGCAGTTCCCCGGAGGGTGGTGGCTACACCTTC. It encodes CASSSPEGGGYTF.

This chain joins TRBV4-1 and TRBJ1-1; TRBD1 is a possible D gene (6 bases). CDR1 and CDR2 (germline): MGHRA, YSYEKL. This CDR3 has 16 residues. The ends were cut back, 4 bases at V and 5 bases at J, with 20 bases in the middle. The CDR3 region has the DNA TGCGCCAGCAGCCCATGGCCAGGGGCCGGGGGGACTGAAGCTTTCTTT. It yields the protein CASSPWPGAGGTEAFF.

This sequence joins TRBV29-1 and TRBJ1-4, with unresolved D. Deletions cut 6 bases from V and 3 bases from J, with 14 bases between. The germline gives CDR1 SQVTM, CDR2 ANQGSEA. There are 14 residues in the CDR3. CDR3 residues: CSVLSKRPNEKLFF. In DNA, the CDR3 is TGCAGCGTCCTCAGCAAGCGGCCTAATGAAAAACTGTTTTTT.

The chain uses TRBV5-1 and TRBJ1-6; no firm D call. Germline assignment: CDR1 SGHRS and CDR2 YFSETQ. V lost 0 bases and J 10 bases, leaving 11 bases between the germline ends. The CDR3 runs to 14 residues. CDR3: CASSLGSTYSPLHF. The DNA for the CDR3 is TGCGCCAGCAGCTTGGGTAGTACGTACTCACCCCTCCACTTT.